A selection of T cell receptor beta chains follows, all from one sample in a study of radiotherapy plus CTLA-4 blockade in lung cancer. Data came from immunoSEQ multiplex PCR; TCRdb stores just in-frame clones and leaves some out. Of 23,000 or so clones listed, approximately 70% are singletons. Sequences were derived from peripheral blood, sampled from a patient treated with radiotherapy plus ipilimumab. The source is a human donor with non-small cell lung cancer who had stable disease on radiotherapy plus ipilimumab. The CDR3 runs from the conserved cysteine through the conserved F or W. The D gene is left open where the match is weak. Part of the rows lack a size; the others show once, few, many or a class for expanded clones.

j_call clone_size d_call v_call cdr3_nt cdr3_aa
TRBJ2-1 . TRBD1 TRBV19 TGTGCCAGTAGTGTGGACAGGGACCACTCCTACAATGAGCAGTTCTTC CASSVDRDHSYNEQFF
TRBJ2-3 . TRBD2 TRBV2 TGTGCCAGCGGGACTAGCGGAGGAGCAGATACGCAGTATTTT CASGTSGGADTQYF
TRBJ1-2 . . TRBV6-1 TGTGCCAGCAGTGAAGCGTGGGGCAGGGCTGGCTACACCTTC CASSEAWGRAGYTF
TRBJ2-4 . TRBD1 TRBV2 TGTGCCAGCAGGGACAGGGGCGGGGGAGGACTAGCCAAAAACATTCAGTACTTC CASRDRGGGGLAKNIQYF
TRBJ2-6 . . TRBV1 TGCACCAGCAGCACCTGTGCACAAAGTCGGGCCAACGTCCTGACTTTC CTSSTCAQSRANVLTF
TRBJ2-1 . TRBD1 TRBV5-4 TGTGCCAGCAGCCCTCCCGGACAGGGGCGTGAGCAGTTCTTC CASSPPGQGREQFF
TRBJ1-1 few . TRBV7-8 TGTGCCAGCATCCCTCAGGGAAGGAACACTGAAGCTTTCTTT CASIPQGRNTEAFF
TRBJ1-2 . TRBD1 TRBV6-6 TGTGCCAGCAGCCCAACAGGGGACTATGGCTACACCTTC CASSPTGDYGYTF
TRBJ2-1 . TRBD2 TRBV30 TGTGCCTGTTCGACTAGCGGGAGTTCCTACAATGAGCAGTTCTTC CACSTSGSSYNEQFF
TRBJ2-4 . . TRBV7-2 TGTGCCAGCAGCTCCAATGACATATGGGGGAGCATTCAGTACTTC CASSSNDIWGSIQYF
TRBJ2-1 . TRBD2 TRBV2 TGTGCCAGCAGTGATCGAGCGGGAGTAATAAATGAGCAGTTCTTC CASSDRAGVINEQFF
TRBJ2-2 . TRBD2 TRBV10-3 TGTGCCATCAAAGCGGGATCTGGGAACACCGGGGAGCTGTTTTTT CAIKAGSGNTGELFF
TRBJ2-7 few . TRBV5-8 TGTGCCAGCAGCTCCAGTACCTGGACAGCCTCCTACGAGCAGTACTTC CASSSSTWTASYEQYF
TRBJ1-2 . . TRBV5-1 TGCGCCAGCACCCTCGATGGGGGGGCTGATGGCTACACCTTC CASTLDGGADGYTF
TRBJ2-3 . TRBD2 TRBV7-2 TGTGCCAGCAGCCACGCACTAGCGGGAGAACTGGATACGCAGTATTTT CASSHALAGELDTQYF
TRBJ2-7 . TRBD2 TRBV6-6 TGTGCCAGCAACTCCAAAGGTAGGGGAGGGGACGAGCAGTACTTC CASNSKGRGGDEQYF
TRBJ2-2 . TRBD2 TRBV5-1 TGCGCCAGCAGACTAGCGGGAGACACCGGGGAGCTGTTTTTT CASRLAGDTGELFF
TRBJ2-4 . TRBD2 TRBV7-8 TGTGCCAGCAGCGCCGGGGGGGCCAAAAACATTCAGTACTTC CASSAGGAKNIQYF
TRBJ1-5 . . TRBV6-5 TGTGCCAGCACTACGTCTCGGAATCAGCCCCAGCATTTT CASTTSRNQPQHF
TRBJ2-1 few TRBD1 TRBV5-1 TGCGCCAGCAGCTCGGACAGGGGGAGTACGGATGAGCAGTTCTTC CASSSDRGSTDEQFF
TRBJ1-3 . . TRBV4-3 TGCGCCAGCAGCCAAGACACTGGAAACACCATATATTTT CASSQDTGNTIYF
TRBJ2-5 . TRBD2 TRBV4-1 TGCGCCAGCAGCCAAGAGGCGAGCGGGACTTGGTTAGAGACCCAGTACTTC CASSQEASGTWLETQYF
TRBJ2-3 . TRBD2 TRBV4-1 TGCGCCAGCAGCCAAGAGACAGGCATAGCGGGAGGGGTCTACACAGATACGCAGTATTTT CASSQETGIAGGVYTDTQYF
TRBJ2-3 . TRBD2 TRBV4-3 TGCGCCAGCAGCCAATCGGCGTGGCTAGCGGGATCTTTAGATACGCAGTATTTT CASSQSAWLAGSLDTQYF
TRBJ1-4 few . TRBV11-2 TGTGCCAGCGGGGGTTGGCGTAATGAAAAACTGTTTTTT CASGGWRNEKLFF
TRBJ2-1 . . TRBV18 TGTGCCAGCTCACGGGACTCAGGCTCCTACAATGAGCAGTTCTTC CASSRDSGSYNEQFF
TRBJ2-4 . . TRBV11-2 TGTGCCAGCAGCTCTCTCCGGCAGGGATCAAACATTCAGTACTTC CASSSLRQGSNIQYF